Each of the 18 T cell receptor beta chains below was sequenced from the same sample in a study of blood T cell repertoires in COVID-19. Assay used: immunoSEQ multiplex PCR; TCRdb lists only in-frame clones, some missing. The sample has some 210,000 clones; 80% to 85% are singletons. The sample comprised peripheral blood. Receptor source: a human donor in a cohort sampled during active COVID-19.

J is TRBJ2-5 and V is TRBV14, with TRBD2 as a possible D gene (6 bases). V shed 2 bases and J shed 2 bases, with 12 bases lying between them. This CDR3 is 15 amino acids long. Germline V CDR1 and CDR2: SGHDN, FVKESK. CDR3 DNA sequence: TGTGCCAGCAGCCAATACGGGAGTCAACAAGAGACCCAGTACTTC. This sequence encodes CASSQYGSQQETQYF.

This clone was seen only a few times. The chain links TRBV27 to TRBJ2-3, with 8 bases lining up with TRBD1. The trim removed 6 bases at V and 6 bases at J, leaving 8 bases unmatched. Germline V CDR1 and CDR2: MNHEY, SMNVEV (reference sequence). CDR3 length equals 14 residues. The CDR3 reads CASSRQGWADTQYF. The CDR3 region has the DNA TGTGCCAGCAGCAGACAGGGGTGGGCGGATACGCAGTATTTT.

The CDR3 coding sequence is TGTGCCAGCAGTTTCGGGTCCCAGCCCCAGCATTTT. Its translation: CASSFGSQPQHF. The chain joins TRBV28 to TRBJ1-5; D remains unclear. The CDR3 covers 12 residues. Trimming pared 3 bases from V and 7 bases from J, leaving 7 bases between. Germline V CDR1 and CDR2: MDHEN, SYDVKM.

V gene TRBV5-1 combines with J gene TRBJ2-7; a weak D match, TRBD2 (6 bases). The germline V and J ends were trimmed by 5 bases and 2 bases, with 14 bases remaining between them. The CDR3 is 14 amino acids. Looked up from germline, CDR1 is SGHRS and CDR2 is YFSETQ. CDR3 nucleotides: TGCGCCAGCAGGGTCTCGGGGGATCCCTACGAGCAGTACTTC. Its protein product is CASRVSGDPYEQYF.

The gene calls are TRBV7-9 and TRBJ1-1, with D perhaps matching TRBD1 (5 bases). The CDR3 is made up of 15 amino acids. V was pared by 0 bases and J by 5 bases, with 13 bases between. The germline V gene has CDR1 SEHNR and CDR2 FQNEAQ (reference sequence). The DNA of the CDR3 is TGTGCCAGCAGCTTAGCAGGGGTGAGTGGGACTGAAGCTTTCTTT. Protein sequence: CASSLAGVSGTEAFF.

The rearrangement uses TRBV6-2 or TRBV6-3 and TRBJ1-5, with D possibly being TRBD1 (5 bases). This CDR3 is built from 14 residues. The V and J ends lost 5 bases and 0 bases respectively, with 8 bases between them. Germline V gene data show CDR1 as MNHEY and CDR2 as SVGEGT. As DNA, the CDR3 is TGTGCCAGCAGTGGGGGGAATAGCAATCAGCCCCAGCATTTT. Its protein is CASSGGNSNQPQHF.

The chain combines TRBV2 with TRBJ1-2; a weak D match, TRBD1 (5 bases). Deletions cut 6 bases from V and 7 bases from J, with 9 bases between. Germline CDR1 and CDR2: SNHLY and FYNNEI. The CDR3 extends over 11 amino acids. The CDR3 DNA follows: TGTGCCAGCAGCAGGGATGGTGGCTACACCTTC. Amino acids: CASSRDGGYTF.

A word on this clone: The sample has other DNA sequences that encode this CDR3 too. The CDR3 sequence: CASRAGGSGNTIYF. The CDR3 nucleotides are TGTGCCAGCAGGGCAGGGGGTAGTGGAAACACCATATATTTT. The gene calls are TRBV6-5 and TRBJ1-3; 7 nucleotides match TRBD1. CDR1 and CDR2 from the germline V gene are MNHEY and SVGAGI. CDR3 size: 14 residues. Unmatched junction bases numbered 5, after V lost 6 bases and J lost 3 bases.

The chain couples TRBV28 to TRBJ2-5; tentatively, D is TRBD1 (6 bases). Trimming pared 5 bases from V and 2 bases from J, leaving 9 bases between. Germline CDR1 MDHEN, CDR2 SYDVKM. The CDR3 runs 13 residues. CDR3 nucleotides: TGTGCCAGCAGTGGGGACATACAAGAGACCCAGTACTTC. Its protein product is CASSGDIQETQYF.

This chain links TRBV7-9 with TRBJ2-2; TRBD2 aligns across 9 bases. This CDR3 has 16 amino acids. The germline gives CDR1 SEHNR, CDR2 FQNEAQ (reference sequence). Trimming cost V 6 bases and J 0 bases; bases outside gene matches: 5. CDR3 region: CASSFRLAANTGELFF. CDR3 sequence (DNA): TGTGCCAGCAGTTTTCGACTAGCGGCGAACACCGGGGAGCTGTTTTTT.

The V and J genes are TRBV6-5 and TRBJ2-1; unclear D gene. Germline V lookup: CDR1 MNHEY, CDR2 SVGAGI. The CDR3 is 12 amino acids. V lost 2 bases, J lost 13 bases, and 12 bases lay in between. The CDR3 region has the DNA TGTGCCAGCAGTTACCTTAGCACACACCAGTTCTTC. Translating it yields CASSYLSTHQFF.

The count of this clone is one. The rearrangement joins TRBV28 to TRBJ1-2; no reliable D call. V was trimmed by 3 bases and J by 2 bases, leaving 7 bases between them. Germline V CDR1 and CDR2: MDHEN, SYDVKM. This CDR3 is built from 13 residues. The CDR3 loop is CASSFQQNYGYTF. CDR3 nucleotide sequence: TGTGCCAGCAGTTTTCAACAGAACTATGGCTACACCTTC.

The chain uses TRBV5-4 and TRBJ1-1, with 7 bases identical to TRBD1. The CDR3 has 14 amino acids. Germline loops: CDR1 SGHNT, CDR2 YYREEE (reference sequence). Trimming cost V 3 bases and J 5 bases; bases outside gene matches: 7. The CDR3 DNA is TGTGCCAGCAGCTACCGGACAGGAGGGACTGAAGCTTTCTTT. Amino acids: CASSYRTGGTEAFF.

The chain employs TRBV5-8 and TRBJ1-2; D perhaps matches TRBD1 (6 bases). The ends were cut back, 0 bases at V and 8 bases at J, with 17 bases in the middle. The germline V gene encodes CDR1 SGHTS and CDR2 YDEGEE. The CDR3 runs 15 residues. The CDR3 is CASSLDHRAAGGYTF. The CDR3 nucleotides are TGTGCCAGCAGCTTGGATCACAGGGCGGCCGGGGGCTACACCTTC. Together with reference TRBV5-8 and TRBJ1-2, the CDR3 gives the full variable domain: EAGVTQSPTHLIKTRGQQATLRCSPISGHTSVYWYQQALGLGLQFLLWYDEGEERNRGNFPPRFSGRQFPNYSSELNVNALELEDSALYLCASSLDHRAAGGYTFGSGTRLTVV.

V is TRBV20-1 and J is TRBJ2-3; D uncertain. Germline CDR1 is DFQATT and CDR2 is SNEGSKA (reference sequence). This CDR3 region has 16 residues. The germline V and J ends were trimmed by 3 bases and 3 bases, with 19 bases remaining between them. CDR3: CSASAVRYALTDTQYF. CDR3 sequence (DNA): TGCAGTGCTAGTGCCGTTCGCTACGCGCTTACAGATACGCAGTATTTT.

J is TRBJ2-3 and V is TRBV7-3, with TRBD1 as a possible D gene (6 bases). The CDR3 totals 14 residues. In germline, CDR1 is SGHTA, CDR2 FQGTGA. V was trimmed by 3 bases and J by 4 bases, leaving 11 bases between them. The CDR3 loop is CASSLVGGPDTQYF. The CDR3 DNA reads TGTGCCAGCAGCTTGGTAGGGGGACCAGATACGCAGTATTTT.

This chain links TRBV29-1 with TRBJ2-5; 9 positions agree with TRBD2. This CDR3 comprises 13 residues. Unmatched junction bases numbered 6, after V lost 6 bases and J lost 4 bases. CDR1 SQVTM and CDR2 ANQGSEA come from the germline V gene. Here the CDR3 reads CSVEVGLAETQYF. The DNA for the CDR3 is TGCAGCGTGGAGGTGGGACTAGCAGAGACCCAGTACTTC.

The chain links TRBV18 to TRBJ2-2; D not certain. V lost 3 bases to trimming and J lost 7 bases, with 3 bases between them. Germline V lookup: CDR1 KGHSH, CDR2 LQKENI. The CDR3 spans 11 residues. The CDR3 sequence: CASSPLGELFF. DNA of the CDR3: TGTGCCAGCTCACCTCTCGGGGAGCTGTTTTTT.